This T cell receptor beta chain was documented in a study of response to subunit inactivated influenza vaccine. General observations from the study: Authors suggested few new T cells are recruited by each seasonal influenza vaccination.

This clonotype turned up a few times. Antigen: not known. TCRdb passed the RT-PCR reads through MiXCR, listing each CDR3 protein once. The sample lists about 480,000 distinct CDR3 sequences, over 25% seen once, with about 1.9% in the top ten. The sample consisted of CD4+ T cells sorted from PBMCs, taken more than 4 days after vaccination. This TCR came from a middle-aged man who received an inactivated influenza vaccine.

The DNA for the CDR3 is TGCGCCAGCAGCTTTAAAGGCGGGGGGCCGGTTGGAGAGACCCAGTACTTC. Translation gives CASSFKGGGPVGETQYF. The chain has TRBV5-1 and TRBJ2-5; 8 bases match TRBD2. This CDR3 contains 17 residues. Germline V gene sequence: CDR1 SGHRS, CDR2 YFSETQ. V shed 2 bases and J 4 bases; nucleotides not matched to a gene: 13.